This T cell receptor (beta chain) was captured by sequencing in a study of T cells in Graves' hyperthyroidism and ophthalmopathy. TCR beta CDR3 sequences were amplified from RNA transcripts. First-round RT-PCR of the TCR CDR3 relied on the HTBI primer set. TCRdb used MiXCR to reprocess the multiplex PCR reads, holding one entry per CDR3 protein. In the table there are hundreds of thousands of distinct CDR3 sequences, over 12% of which are singletons. Trimming at V came to 0 bases and at J to 6 bases, leaving 4 bases not matched to a gene. CDR3 length: 15 amino acids. The V gene's germline CDR1 is SEHNR and CDR2 FQNEAQ (reference sequence). This clonotype has at least ten counts.

Sequenced input: blood. The TCR was taken from a woman in her thirties or forties with Graves' ophthalmopathy. The chain carries TRBV7-9 and TRBJ2-1, with 8 nucleotides matching TRBD2. Here the CDR3 DNA reads TGTGCCAGCAGCTTAGCTAGCGGGATGGGCAATGAGCAGTTCTTC. Encoded protein: CASSLASGMGNEQFF. The complete variable domain, with remaining parts taken from reference TRBV7-9 and TRBJ2-1, reads DTGVSQNPRHKITKRGQNVTFRCDPISEHNRLYWYRQTLGQGPEFLTYFQNEAQLEKSRLLSDRFSAERPKGSFSTLEIQRTEQGDSAMYLCASSLASGMGNEQFFGPGTRLTVL.